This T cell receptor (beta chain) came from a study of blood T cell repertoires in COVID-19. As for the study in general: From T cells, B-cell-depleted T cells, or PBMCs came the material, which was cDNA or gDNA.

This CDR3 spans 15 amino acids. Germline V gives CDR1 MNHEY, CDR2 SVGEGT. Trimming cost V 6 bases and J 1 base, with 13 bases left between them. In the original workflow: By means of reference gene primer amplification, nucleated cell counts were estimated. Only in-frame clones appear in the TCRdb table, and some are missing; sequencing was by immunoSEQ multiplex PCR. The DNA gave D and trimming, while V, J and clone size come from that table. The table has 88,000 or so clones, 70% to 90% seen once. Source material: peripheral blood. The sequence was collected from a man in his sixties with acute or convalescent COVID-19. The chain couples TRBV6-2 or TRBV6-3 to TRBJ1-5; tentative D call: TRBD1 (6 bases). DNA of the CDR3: TGTGCCAGCAGCCCACAGGGTCTGAGCAATCAGCCCCAGCATTTT. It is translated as CASSPQGLSNQPQHF.